Listed here is a single T cell receptor (beta chain). The antigen is undetermined. Unique molecular identifiers were carried by the TCR beta cDNA libraries. Via MiXCR, TCRdb re-called the PCR reads, giving one row per CDR3 protein. In the table there are roughly 800,000 distinct CDR3 sequences, more than 45% of which are singletons. The CDR3 length is 18 residues. Germline CDR1 SGHAT, CDR2 FQNNGV. After removal of 5 bases from V and 1 base from J, the junction contained 16 bases not matched to a gene. This sample was included in a study of post-analysis software for immune sequencing data. The study's findings and limits: The five TRBV segments detected at higher frequency in patients than in controls included TRBV5-6, TRBV5-1 and TRBV20-1.

This chain links TRBV11-2 with TRBJ2-5; TRBD1 aligns across 7 bases. The specimen was blood. This TCR derives from a girl aged 5-17 years with multiple sclerosis. CDR3 in amino acids: CASSVRRQGMGSQETQYF. The CDR3 region has the DNA TGTGCCAGCAGCGTAAGAAGACAGGGCATGGGAAGCCAAGAGACCCAGTACTTC. Full variable domain (missing parts from reference TRBV11-2 and TRBJ2-5): EAGVAQSPRYKIIEKRQSVAFWCNPISGHATLYWYQQILGQGPKLLIQFQNNGVVDDSQLPKDRFSAERLKGVDSTLKIQPAKLEDSAVYLCASSVRRQGMGSQETQYFGPGTRLLVL.